A single sample gave rise to the 32 T cell receptor beta chains below, sequenced in a study of CD8 T cells in Susac syndrome. A quantity of roughly 0.5 to 1 ug RNA underwent reverse transcription using random hexamers. TCRdb ran MiXCR on the immunoSEQ multiplex PCR reads and lists one entry per CDR3 protein. The sample has some 190,000 distinct CDR3 sequences; approximately 93% are singletons. Sequenced sample: CD4+ T cells from PBMCs. The receptor source for this set is a human donor in good health.

V usage is TRBV9 and J usage is TRBJ1-6; D ambiguous. The germline V gene encodes CDR1 SGDLS and CDR2 YYNGEE. This CDR3 has 17 residues. Trimming cost V 4 bases and J 4 bases, with 18 bases left between them. The CDR3 here is CASSPEGSVVYNSPLHF. In DNA form, the CDR3 reads TGTGCCAGCAGCCCAGAGGGCAGCGTCGTTTATAATTCACCCCTCCACTTT.

This chain links TRBV4-3 with TRBJ2-3, with 9 bases lining up with TRBD1. The CDR3 has 15 amino acids. V trimming: 0 bases; J trimming: 4 bases; junction bases outside the gene matches: 2. Germline values: CDR1 LGHNA, CDR2 YSLEER. DNA for the CDR3: TGCGCCAGCAGCCAAGATAGGACAGGGGCAGATACGCAGTATTTT. Its protein is CASSQDRTGADTQYF.

The chain is built from TRBV7-2 and TRBJ2-2; D uncertain. Germline values: CDR1 SGHTA, CDR2 FQGNSA. The CDR3 loop spans 14 amino acids. Trimming left V 4 bases short and J 0 bases short, with 6 bases between. The DNA for the CDR3 is TGTGCCAGCAGCTCCAAGACGAACACCGGGGAGCTGTTTTTT. Amino acid sequence: CASSSKTNTGELFF.

The CDR3 nucleotides read TGTGCCAGTAGTTATAGGAGCGATTTCTACAATGAGCAGTTCTTC. This sequence encodes CASSYRSDFYNEQFF. V gene TRBV19 combines with J gene TRBJ2-1; D is undetermined. V shed 5 bases and J shed 3 bases, with 14 bases lying between them. Germline-derived CDR1 and CDR2 are LNHDA and SQIVND (reference sequence). This CDR3 comprises 15 residues.

J is TRBJ2-3 and V is TRBV29-1; maybe TRBD1 (7 bases). Trimming shortened V by 4 bases and J by 5 bases, and 10 bases separated the two germline ends. The CDR3 loop spans 12 amino acids. Germline CDR1 SQVTM, CDR2 ANQGSEA. The CDR3 sequence is CSVGQGGDTQYF. CDR3 coding DNA: TGCAGCGTTGGGCAGGGGGGAGATACGCAGTATTTT.

The genes are TRBV7-2 and TRBJ1-2; no clear D. Trimming left V 11 bases short and J 4 bases short, with 11 bases between. Germline CDR1 reads SGHTA; CDR2 reads FQGNSA. This CDR3 has 11 residues. CDR3 DNA sequence: TGTGCCGCAGACCCGACCTATGGCTACACCTTC. Translating gives CAADPTYGYTF.

The rearrangement uses TRBV21-1 and TRBJ1-1. TRBV21-1 is a pseudogene segment. The CDR3 is made up of 15 amino acids. The CDR3 region is CASSKEGGGHTEAFF. CDR3 DNA sequence: TGTGCCAGCAGCAAAGAGGGAGGAGGCCACACTGAAGCTTTCTTT.

A word on this clonotype: A junction end diverges from the germline sequence, so it may reflect a read error. The chain recombines TRBV5-1 with TRBJ1-2, with D tentatively TRBD1 (6 bases). The CDR3 sequence is 13 residues long. The germline V gene encodes CDR1 SGHRS and CDR2 YFSETQ. The CDR3 spells CASSLGGGYGYTF. The CDR3 region has the DNA TGTGCCAGCAGCTTGGGAGGGGGATATGGCTACACCTTC.

The chain is built from TRBV7-3 and TRBJ1-1; D call uncertain. The CDR3 extends over 15 amino acids. The V end lost 4 bases, the J end lost 4 bases, and 16 bases lay between the germline ends. Germline loops: CDR1 SGHTA, CDR2 FQGTGA. The CDR3 here is CASSSTPLGTTEAFF. CDR3 nucleotides: TGTGCCAGCAGCTCAACTCCATTGGGTACCACTGAAGCTTTCTTT.

The chain has TRBV7-9 and TRBJ1-5; possibly TRBD1 for D (6 bases). Deletions cut 0 bases from V and 3 bases from J, with 9 bases between. The CDR3 is 15 amino acids. Germline V gene data show CDR1 as SEHNR and CDR2 as FQNEAQ (reference sequence). The CDR3 loop is CASSLAAGANQPQHF. DNA of the CDR3: TGTGCCAGCAGCTTAGCCGCAGGGGCCAATCAGCCCCAGCATTTT.

The rearrangement joins TRBV7-9 to TRBJ1-1, with D hard to call. Trimming took 2 bases from V and 5 from J, leaving 6 bases between them. This CDR3 is built from 12 residues. Germline CDR1 SEHNR, CDR2 FQNEAQ (reference sequence). This chain's CDR3 is CASSLKWTEAFF. The CDR3 coding sequence is TGTGCCAGCAGCTTAAAGTGGACTGAAGCTTTCTTT.

J is TRBJ1-2 and V is TRBV27, with D possibly TRBD1 on 5 matching bases. Germline V gene lookup returns CDR1 MNHEY and CDR2 SMNVEV (reference sequence). The CDR3 sequence is 16 residues long. The V end lost 6 bases, the J end lost 2 bases, and 19 bases lay between the germline ends. In nucleotides, the CDR3 is TGTGCCAGCAGCCCCGGAGGGGCCAGGTTAAACTATGGCTACACCTTC. It yields the protein CASSPGGARLNYGYTF.

Of note for this clonotype: A junction boundary mismatches the germline segment, possibly from a read error. The chain has TRBV11-1 and TRBJ2-5, with 8 bases aligning to TRBD2. Germline-derived CDR1 and CDR2 are SGHAT and FQDESV (reference sequence). CDR3 length: 14 residues. CDR3 loop: CASRLAGSSGAQYF. CDR3 sequence (DNA): TGTGCCAGCAGATTAGCGGGGTCCTCCGGGGCCCAGTACTTC.

This clonotype was found once. The V gene is TRBV20-1, the J gene TRBJ2-5; D gene unclear. With 6 bases removed from V and 5 bases from J, the gap between germline ends came to 19 bases. Germline V gene sequence: CDR1 DFQATT, CDR2 SNEGSKA (reference sequence). CDR3 length equals 14 residues. The CDR3 nucleotides are TGCAGTGCCCTCAGAGCGCGGCTAACGGAGACCCAGTACTTC. It codes for CSALRARLTETQYF.

V gene TRBV29-1 combines with J gene TRBJ2-1, with 10 bases matching TRBD1. V lost 0 bases to trimming and J lost 9 bases; unmatched junction nucleotides: 8. Germline V gene data show CDR1 as SQVTM and CDR2 as ANQGSEA. There are 15 residues in the CDR3. DNA of the CDR3: TGCAGCGTTGAAGATAGGGACAGGGGTAAGGGTGAGCAGTTCTTC. Protein: CSVEDRDRGKGEQFF.

The CDR3 loop reads CASSMLGMNTEAFF. DNA of the CDR3: TGTGCCAGTAGTATGCTGGGGATGAACACTGAAGCTTTCTTT. This chain links TRBV19 with TRBJ1-1; D remains unclear. Trimming took 3 bases from V and 0 from J, leaving 8 bases between them. Germline values: CDR1 LNHDA, CDR2 SQIVND (reference sequence). The CDR3 has 14 residues.

V is TRBV19 and J is TRBJ2-2; perhaps TRBD1 as D (5 bases). The CDR3 is 13 amino acids. Trimming left V 3 bases short and J 7 bases short, with 9 bases between. Per germline, CDR1 LNHDA and CDR2 SQIVND (reference sequence). This chain's CDR3 is CASSIQGIGELFF. The CDR3 nucleotides are TGTGCCAGTAGTATCCAGGGAATCGGGGAGCTGTTTTTT.

The chain combines TRBV19 with TRBJ1-2; the D gene is possibly TRBD1 (5 bases). The CDR3 has 14 residues. In germline, CDR1 is LNHDA, CDR2 SQIVND (reference sequence). The germline V and J ends were trimmed by 5 bases and 6 bases, with 16 bases remaining between them. The CDR3 region is CASSSGTLAHGYTF. CDR3 DNA: TGTGCCAGTAGTTCGGGGACCCTGGCGCATGGCTACACCTTC.

The V and J genes are TRBV12-3 or TRBV12-4 and TRBJ2-1; TRBD2 matches 9 bases. Germline trimming cut 2 bases from V and 5 bases from J; bases unmatched to any gene: 10. The CDR3 is 17 residues long. CDR3 loop: CASSLIVASGEDNEQFF. The CDR3 DNA sequence: TGTGCCAGCAGTTTAATCGTCGCTAGCGGGGAGGACAATGAGCAGTTCTTC.

The chain combines TRBV19 with TRBJ2-5; D may be TRBD2 (6 bases). Deletions cut 5 bases from V and 7 bases from J, with 14 bases between. The CDR3 runs 13 residues. Germline V lookup: CDR1 LNHDA, CDR2 SQIVND (reference sequence). The CDR3 spells CASSASAAGTQYF. CDR3 sequence (DNA): TGTGCCAGTAGTGCTAGCGCGGCCGGGACCCAGTACTTC.

This chain connects TRBV6-2 or TRBV6-3 to TRBJ1-1; no firm D call. In germline, CDR1 is MNHEY, CDR2 SVGEGT. V lost 1 base to trimming and J lost 4 bases, with 4 bases between them. The CDR3 totals 12 residues. The CDR3 DNA reads as TGTGCCAGCAGTTACTTGGGCACTGAAGCTTTCTTT. Protein product: CASSYLGTEAFF.

The V call is TRBV5-6, the J call TRBJ1-1; the match to TRBD1 covers 7 bases. The J segment lost 6 bases and the V segment lost 4 bases, leaving 6 bases of the junction unmatched. The CDR3 totals 13 residues. Per the germline V gene, CDR1 is SGHDT and CDR2 is YYEEEE. CDR3 loop: CASSGDRRAEAFF. The CDR3 nucleotides read TGTGCCAGCAGCGGGGACAGAAGGGCTGAAGCTTTCTTT.

The chain uses TRBV19 and TRBJ2-4, with D possibly matching TRBD1 (6 bases). Trimming cost V 8 bases and J 2 bases, with 10 bases left between them. The germline V gene has CDR1 LNHDA and CDR2 SQIVND (reference sequence). The CDR3 runs 13 residues. The CDR3 protein is CASSQGPKNIQYF. DNA of the CDR3: TGTGCCAGTTCTCAGGGGCCCAAAAACATTCAGTACTTC.

In its sample, this clonotype was seen once. This chain connects TRBV19 to TRBJ2-7; D is undetermined. The germline V gene encodes CDR1 LNHDA and CDR2 SQIVND (reference sequence). Trimming removed 3 bases from V and 5 bases from J, with 20 bases in between. The CDR3 runs to 16 residues. The CDR3 loop reads CASSMSQPHSWDEQYF. Written as DNA, the CDR3 is TGTGCCAGTAGTATGTCACAGCCTCACTCTTGGGACGAGCAGTACTTC.

V and J are TRBV10-3 and TRBJ2-7; TRBD2 is a possible D gene (6 bases). Germline V gene sequence: CDR1 ENHRY, CDR2 SYGVKD. Deletions cut 6 bases from V and 3 bases from J, with 15 bases between. There are 14 residues in the CDR3. The CDR3: CAIRDRDGSYEQYV. CDR3 nucleotides: TGTGCCATCAGGGATCGGGACGGGAGCTACGAGCAGTACGTC.

This clonotype came up a few times. V usage is TRBV7-2 and J usage is TRBJ1-1; D is unresolved. The CDR3 contains 14 residues. Germline V gene data show CDR1 as SGHTA and CDR2 as FQGNSA. Between the trimmed V and J ends, which lost 0 bases and 3 bases, there was a span of 8 bases. The CDR3 spells CASSLAVFDTEAFF. DNA for the CDR3: TGTGCCAGCAGCTTAGCGGTTTTTGACACTGAAGCTTTCTTT. The variable domain in full, completed from reference TRBV7-2 and TRBJ1-1, reads GAGVSQSPSNKVTEKGKDVELRCDPISGHTALYWYRQSLGQGLEFLIYFQGNSAPDKSGLPSDRFSAERTGGSVSTLTIQRTQQEDSAVYLCASSLAVFDTEAFFGQGTRLTVV.

The rearrangement joins TRBV27 to TRBJ1-1; D call uncertain. Germline CDR1 reads MNHEY; CDR2 reads SMNVEV (reference sequence). V lost 5 bases, J lost 11 bases, and 15 bases lay in between. The length of the CDR3 is 12 residues. In DNA form, the CDR3 reads TGTGCCAGCAGTCCCGAGGTGGGAAGGGCTTTCTTT. This gives the protein CASSPEVGRAFF.

This clonotype showed up just once. The chain has TRBV5-6 and TRBJ2-6, with TRBD2 matching 7 bases. Germline trimming cut 2 bases from V and 0 bases from J; bases unmatched to any gene: 8. The CDR3 runs to 18 residues. Germline loops: CDR1 SGHDT, CDR2 YYEEEE. CDR3 bases: TGTGCCAGCAGCTTCCTGTGGGGGGGAGTCTCTGGGGCCAACGTCCTGACTTTC. Translating gives CASSFLWGGVSGANVLTF. Full variable domain (outside the CDR3, taken from reference TRBV5-6 and TRBJ2-6): DAGVTQSPTHLIKTRGQQVTLRCSPKSGHDTVSWYQQALGQGPQFIFQYYEEEERQRGNFPDRFSGHQFPNYSSELNVNALLLGDSALYLCASSFLWGGVSGANVLTFGAGSRLTVL.

The J gene is TRBJ1-5, the V gene TRBV2; 7 bases are a match to TRBD1. Germline lookup yields CDR1 SNHLY and CDR2 FYNNEI. After removal of 5 bases from V and 3 bases from J, the junction contained 13 bases not matched to a gene. This CDR3 has 17 residues. The CDR3 here is CASSRRDSILANQPQHF. The CDR3 DNA reads as TGTGCCAGCAGTCGAAGGGACAGTATCCTAGCCAATCAGCCCCAGCATTTT.

The DNA for the CDR3 is TGTGCCAGCAGCCTCTCCGGGGGACTCCAAGAGACCCAGTACTTC. Its translation is CASSLSGGLQETQYF. The chain is built from TRBV3-1 and TRBJ2-5; the D gene is possibly TRBD2 (6 bases). The CDR3 is made up of 15 amino acids. Per germline, CDR1 LGHDT and CDR2 YNNKEL (reference sequence). V lost 4 bases, J lost 1 base, and 13 bases lay in between.

The chain joins TRBV7-9 to TRBJ1-4; D remains ambiguous. The CDR3 consists of 15 residues. Germline loops: CDR1 SEHNR, CDR2 FQNEAQ (reference sequence). V lost 10 bases, J lost 0 bases, and 15 bases lay in between. The CDR3 protein is CATVRMDTTNEKLFF. DNA for the CDR3: TGTGCCACTGTCCGGATGGATACAACTAATGAAAAACTGTTTTTT.

This rearrangement joins TRBV6-5 to TRBJ2-2, with D maybe TRBD1 (6 bases). This CDR3 comprises 17 residues. V shed 3 bases and J shed 2 bases, with 16 bases lying between them. Germline assignment: CDR1 MNHEY and CDR2 SVGAGI. The CDR3 loop reads CASSYSWGPANTGELFF. Here the CDR3 DNA reads TGTGCCAGCAGTTATAGTTGGGGGCCAGCTAACACCGGGGAGCTGTTTTTT.